These 17 T cell receptor beta chains share one sample of origin, sequenced in a study of CD8 T cells in Susac syndrome. Random hexamers were used to reverse transcribe 0.5 to 1 ug of RNA. TCRdb itself ran the immunoSEQ multiplex PCR reads through MiXCR, one entry per CDR3 protein. Among about 190,000 distinct CDR3 sequences, 90% to 97% were seen once, and the ten largest hold 0.075% to 0.1%. Sequencing input: CD4+ T cells from PBMCs. The receptors derive from a human donor with Susac syndrome.

The gene calls are TRBV30 and TRBJ1-6; D gene ambiguous. Germline V gene sequence: CDR1 GTSNPN, CDR2 SVGIG (reference sequence). CDR3 length equals 13 residues. Trimming cost V 1 base and J 7 bases, with 8 bases left between them. The CDR3 protein is CAWSAGKNSPLHF. In DNA, the CDR3 is TGTGCCTGGAGTGCCGGGAAGAATTCACCCCTCCACTTT. The full variable domain, with the rest looked up from reference TRBV30 and TRBJ1-6, is SQTIHQWPATLVQPVGSPLSLECTVEGTSNPNLYWYRQAAGRGLQLLFYSVGIGQISSEVPQNLSASRPQDRQFILSSKKLLLSDSGFYLCAWSAGKNSPLHFGNGTRLTVT.

The chain links TRBV28 to TRBJ2-5; 7 bases map to TRBD1. J lost 3 bases, V lost 8 bases, and 0 bases had no gene match. The CDR3 consists of 11 residues. Germline loops: CDR1 MDHEN, CDR2 SYDVKM. The CDR3 sequence: CASQGEETQYF. The CDR3 bases are TGTGCCAGCCAGGGGGAAGAGACCCAGTACTTC. The full variable domain, completed using reference TRBV28 and TRBJ2-5, is DVKVTQSSRYLVKRTGEKVFLECVQDMDHENMFWYRQDPGLGLRLIYFSYDVKMKEKGDIPEGYSVSREKKERFSLILESASTNQTSMYLCASQGEETQYFGPGTRLLVL.

This rearrangement joins TRBV18 to TRBJ2-3, with 9 nucleotides matching TRBD2. CDR1 is KGHSH, CDR2 LQKENI, per germline. V gave up 3 bases and J gave up 3 bases; unmatched junction bases: 7. The CDR3 totals 16 residues. The CDR3 coding sequence is TGTGCCAGCTCACCGGTAGCGGGGGCAATAACAGATACGCAGTATTTT. Its translation: CASSPVAGAITDTQYF.

This clonotype was recorded only once. The chain links TRBV28 to TRBJ1-2, with D perhaps TRBD1 (6 bases). Between the trimmed V and J ends, which lost 4 bases and 7 bases, there was a span of 19 bases. Germline values: CDR1 MDHEN, CDR2 SYDVKM. The length of the CDR3 is 15 residues. DNA for the CDR3: TGTGCCAGCAGTTCTGGCCGGGGGGCTCGTGGTGGCTACACCTTC. Amino acids: CASSSGRGARGGYTF.

The gene calls are TRBV2 and TRBJ1-1; weak D call: TRBD1 (6 bases). There are 13 residues in the CDR3. Germline loops: CDR1 SNHLY, CDR2 FYNNEI. Trimming removed 11 bases from V and 3 bases from J, with 16 bases in between. In DNA form, the CDR3 reads TGTGCCGGAGTGACAGGTTGGGACACTGAAGCTTTCTTT. Translation: CAGVTGWDTEAFF.

This clonotype was seen only once. The chain links TRBV5-4 to TRBJ1-2, with D possibly being TRBD1 (6 bases). Trimming cost V 0 bases and J 3 bases, with 12 bases left between them. The CDR3 is made up of 15 amino acids. Per the germline V gene, CDR1 is SGHNT and CDR2 is YYREEE (reference sequence). For the CDR3, the DNA is TGTGCCAGCAGCTTGGTTAATGCAGGGGACTATGGCTACACCTTC. This codes for CASSLVNAGDYGYTF.

The chain carries TRBV29-1 and TRBJ1-1; D gene ambiguous. V was cut by 6 bases and J by 4 bases, with 18 bases left in between. Germline V gene data show CDR1 as SQVTM and CDR2 as ANQGSEA. The CDR3 consists of 14 residues. The chain's CDR3 is CSVAGTMMGTEAFF. In nucleotides, the CDR3 is TGCAGCGTGGCGGGAACTATGATGGGCACTGAAGCTTTCTTT.

The V call is TRBV7-2, the J call TRBJ2-7, with 8 bases fitting TRBD1. The CDR3 is made up of 12 amino acids. Trimming at V came to 5 bases and at J to 8 bases, leaving 5 bases not matched to a gene. Germline V lookup: CDR1 SGHTA, CDR2 FQGNSA. CDR3 DNA: TGTGCCAGCAGCCAATCAGGGGGCCAGCAGTACTTC. Translating gives CASSQSGGQQYF.

This chain connects TRBV9 to TRBJ2-3, with 8 bases lining up with TRBD2. The ends lost 3 bases at V and 1 base at J; junction bases unmatched: 7. Germline CDR1 reads SGDLS; CDR2 reads YYNGEE. The CDR3 sequence is 16 residues long. In DNA, the CDR3 is TGTGCCAGCAGCGCGGGAGGGGGGAGCGGCACAGATACGCAGTATTTT. Translated: CASSAGGGSGTDTQYF.

The gene calls are TRBV2 and TRBJ1-6, with D tentatively TRBD1 (5 bases). CDR1 and CDR2 from the germline V gene are SNHLY and FYNNEI. CDR3 length equals 13 residues. V dropped 7 bases and J dropped 8 bases, with 12 bases sitting between them. CDR3 coding DNA: TGTGCCAGCACTCGGGGGATCGATTCACCCCTCCACTTT. This translates into CASTRGIDSPLHF.

The chain employs TRBV7-8 and TRBJ2-7; D unclear. The length of the CDR3 is 15 residues. V lost 2 bases, J lost 3 bases, and 14 bases lay in between. Germline V gene sequence: CDR1 SGHVS, CDR2 FQNEAQ. DNA of the CDR3: TGTGCCAGCAGCTTACTAATGTCTCCCCTCTACGAGCAGTACTTC. Its translation is CASSLLMSPLYEQYF.

In DNA, the CDR3 is TGCGCCAGCAGCTTGGCCGCAATAGCGGGGATCAGCGAGCAGTTCTTC. It is translated as CASSLAAIAGISEQFF. The V and J genes are TRBV5-1 and TRBJ2-1, with 8 bases identical to TRBD2. CDR3 length: 16 amino acids. Germline CDR1 and CDR2: SGHRS and YFSETQ. Trimming at V came to 0 bases and at J to 10 bases, leaving 12 bases not matched to a gene.

The chain employs TRBV20-1 and TRBJ2-7, with 7 bases fitting TRBD1. Germline V CDR1 and CDR2: DFQATT, SNEGSKA (reference sequence). V dropped 4 bases and J dropped 2; count of bases not matched to a gene: 8. The CDR3 length is 14 residues. CDR3 in amino acids: CSATARQGPYEQYF. The CDR3 coding sequence is TGCAGTGCTACCGCCAGACAGGGACCCTACGAGCAGTACTTC.

The chain is built from TRBV29-1 and TRBJ1-1, with 9 bases that match TRBD1. V dropped 7 bases and J dropped 1; count of bases not matched to a gene: 4. Germline assignment: CDR1 SQVTM and CDR2 ANQGSEA. This CDR3 region has 13 residues. CDR3 bases: TGCAGCGCTGAGGGACAGGGGAACACTGAAGCTTTCTTT. This codes for CSAEGQGNTEAFF.

The rearrangement uses TRBV29-1 and TRBJ1-2; TRBD1 matches at 9 bases. Germline V gene sequence: CDR1 SQVTM, CDR2 ANQGSEA. This CDR3 spans 15 amino acids. V lost 6 bases and J lost 13; bases outside the gene matches: 21. In DNA form, the CDR3 reads TGCAGCGTATGGAGGGACAGGGACCGGGTGGAGTCCCCCACCTTC. Protein sequence: CSVWRDRDRVESPTF.

The chain has TRBV3-1 and TRBJ2-2; D may be TRBD1 or TRBD2 (5 bases each). This CDR3 is 16 amino acids long. The germline V gene encodes CDR1 LGHDT and CDR2 YNNKEL (reference sequence). Trimming cost V 2 bases and J 4 bases, with 14 bases left between them. CDR3 sequence (DNA): TGTGCCAGCAGCCAAATTCCCGGGGCTCCCACCGGGGAGCTGTTTTTT. This translates into CASSQIPGAPTGELFF.

This chain links TRBV15 with TRBJ2-3; D gene ambiguous. With 5 bases removed from V and 2 bases from J, the gap between germline ends came to 14 bases. The CDR3 totals 15 residues. The germline gives CDR1 LNHNV, CDR2 YYDKDF (reference sequence). For the CDR3, the DNA is TGTGCCACCAGCGTACTAACTACCCACACAGATACGCAGTATTTT. It encodes CATSVLTTHTDTQYF.